This T cell receptor (beta chain) was sequenced during a study of T cells in Graves' hyperthyroidism and ophthalmopathy. Broader study findings: In validation, the model predicted ophthalmopathy. These predictions came a median approximately 6.5 months before onset. In blood, most of the thyroid clonotypes expanded above 0.001 were also present.

Researchers amplified the TCR beta CDR3 regions from RNA transcripts. With the HTBI primer set, the TCR CDR3 went through a first round of RT-PCR. TCRdb re-derived calls from the multiplex PCR reads in MiXCR, one entry per CDR3 protein. The data hold approximately 380,000 distinct CDR3 sequences, with around 15% observed a single time. CDR1 and CDR2 (germline): SGHRS, YFSETQ. The CDR3 loop spans 15 amino acids. J lost 10 bases, V lost 0 bases, and 8 bases had no gene match. For ophthalmopathy patients, the Clinical Activity Score was at least 3 and the NOSPECS grade at least 4; duration was under 3 months. This clonotype was recorded many times. The antigen is not known.

The sample comprised blood. The gene calls are TRBV5-1 and TRBJ2-1; TRBD2 aligns across 9 bases. The source of this sequence is a middle-aged man with Graves' ophthalmopathy. CDR3 protein: CASSLVAGALREQFF. CDR3 coding DNA: TGCGCCAGCAGCTTGGTAGCGGGAGCCCTCCGGGAGCAGTTCTTC. Full variable domain (rest looked up from reference TRBV5-1 and TRBJ2-1): KAGVTQTPRYLIKTRGQQVTLSCSPISGHRSVSWYQQTPGQGLQFLFEYFSETQRNKGNFPGRFSGRQFSNSRSEMNVSTLELGDSALYLCASSLVAGALREQFFGPGTRLTVL.